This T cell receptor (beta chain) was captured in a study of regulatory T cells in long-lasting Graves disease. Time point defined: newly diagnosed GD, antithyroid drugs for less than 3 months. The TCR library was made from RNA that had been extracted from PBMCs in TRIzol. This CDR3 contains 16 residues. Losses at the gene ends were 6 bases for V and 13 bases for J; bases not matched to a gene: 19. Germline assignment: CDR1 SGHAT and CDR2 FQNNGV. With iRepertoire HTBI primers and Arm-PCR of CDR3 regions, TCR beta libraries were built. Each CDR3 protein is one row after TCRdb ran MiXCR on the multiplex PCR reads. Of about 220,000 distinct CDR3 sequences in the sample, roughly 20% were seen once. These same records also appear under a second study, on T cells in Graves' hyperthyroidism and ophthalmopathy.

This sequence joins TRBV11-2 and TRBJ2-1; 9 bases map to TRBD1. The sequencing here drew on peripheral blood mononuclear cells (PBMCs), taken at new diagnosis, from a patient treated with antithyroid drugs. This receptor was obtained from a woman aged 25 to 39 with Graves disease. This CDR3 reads CASRGTGSHYHETQFF. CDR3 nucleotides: TGTGCCAGCAGGGGGACAGGGTCTCACTACCATGAGACCCAGTTCTTC.